What follows are 9 T cell receptor beta chains derived from one specimen sequenced in a study of identical twins. TCRdb fed the 5' RACE reads into MiXCR, producing one record per CDR3 protein. This table has about 530,000 distinct CDR3 sequences, under 25% appearing once. The sample was also reused in another study, on yellow fever vaccine responses in identical twins.

The sample consisted of CD4+ T cells sorted from blood. These receptors all stem from a woman aged 18-29 years in good health.

This clonotype was recorded many times. V gene TRBV5-1 combines with J gene TRBJ2-1, with 7 bases identical to TRBD2. The ends lost 7 bases at V and 0 bases at J; junction bases unmatched: 7. The CDR3 is made up of 15 amino acids. Looked up from germline, CDR1 is SGHRS and CDR2 is YFSETQ. CDR3 coding DNA: TGCGCCAGCCGATCCGGGGGGAGCTCCTACAATGAGCAGTTCTTC. The encoded protein is CASRSGGSSYNEQFF. Variable domain in full (rest from reference TRBV5-1 and TRBJ2-1): KAGVTQTPRYLIKTRGQQVTLSCSPISGHRSVSWYQQTPGQGLQFLFEYFSETQRNKGNFPGRFSGRQFSNSRSEMNVSTLELGDSALYLCASRSGGSSYNEQFFGPGTRLTVL.

This sequence joins TRBV20-1 and TRBJ2-1, with D unclear. Trimming removed 0 bases at V and 8 bases at J, with 14 bases between. CDR3 length: 14 amino acids. From germline, CDR1 is DFQATT and CDR2 SNEGSKA (reference sequence). CDR3 protein: CSARDGRSGYEQFF. The CDR3 bases are TGCAGTGCTAGAGATGGCAGGTCTGGGTATGAGCAGTTCTTC.

The rearrangement uses TRBV12-3 or TRBV12-4 and TRBJ2-7, with 7 bases identical to TRBD1. V lost 1 base to trimming and J lost 2 bases; unmatched junction nucleotides: 8. The CDR3 runs to 16 residues. In DNA, the CDR3 is TGTGCCAGCAGTTTAGATTTGTGGCAGGGGGCCTACGAGCAGTACTTC. Translating it yields CASSLDLWQGAYEQYF.

The chain uses TRBV2 and TRBJ1-2; 7 positions match TRBD1. J gave up 6 bases and V 2 bases, and 6 bases lay outside the gene matches. The CDR3 loop spans 14 amino acids. The germline V gene encodes CDR1 SNHLY and CDR2 FYNNEI. CDR3 DNA sequence: TGTGCCAGCAGTGAAAGGGACAGTCTTAATGGCTACACCTTC. It encodes CASSERDSLNGYTF. The full variable domain, in which reference TRBV2 and TRBJ1-2 provide the parts outside the CDR3, is EPEVTQTPSHQVTQMGQEVILRCVPISNHLYFYWYRQILGQKVEFLVSFYNNEISEKSEIFDDQFSVERPDGSNFTLKIRSTKLEDSAMYFCASSERDSLNGYTFGSGTRLTVV.

The V call is TRBV4-1, the J call TRBJ2-7, with D maybe TRBD1 (6 bases). The V gene's germline CDR1 is MGHRA and CDR2 YSYEKL. The CDR3 spans 15 residues. The V end lost 4 bases, the J end lost 2 bases, and 15 bases lay between the germline ends. The CDR3 coding sequence is TGCGCCAGCAGCCCGGGACACCTGAGCCCCTACGAGCAGTACGTC. Residues: CASSPGHLSPYEQYV.

This clonotype was counted a few times. This chain links TRBV6-1 with TRBJ2-2, with TRBD1 matching 8 bases. V lost 8 bases and J lost 8; bases outside the gene matches: 13. Germline V gene lookup returns CDR1 MNHNS and CDR2 SASEGT. The CDR3 covers 15 residues. The CDR3 region has the DNA TGTGCCAGCGCGCCGAGACAGGGGTCGAGGGGGGAGCTGTTTTTT. This sequence encodes CASAPRQGSRGELFF.

This clonotype occurred a few times. The chain combines TRBV19 with TRBJ2-1, with 9 bases lining up with TRBD1. The CDR3 has 15 amino acids. The germline V gene encodes CDR1 LNHDA and CDR2 SQIVND (reference sequence). Trimming cost V 5 bases and J 4 bases; bases outside gene matches: 6. CDR3 in DNA: TGTGCCAGTAGTTCACAGGGGGCGGGTTACAATGAGCAGTTCTTC. Residues: CASSSQGAGYNEQFF.

The sample holds a few counts of this clonotype. The rearrangement uses TRBV2 and TRBJ2-3; 7 nucleotides match TRBD2. Trimming cost V 5 bases and J 4 bases; bases outside gene matches: 6. Germline V gene data show CDR1 as SNHLY and CDR2 as FYNNEI. CDR3 size: 14 residues. Here the CDR3 reads CASSTGGPPDTQYF. For the CDR3, the DNA is TGTGCCAGCAGTACGGGAGGCCCGCCAGATACGCAGTATTTT.

A few counts support this clonotype. In DNA form, the CDR3 reads TGTGCCAGCAGCCAATGGGGGACAGGGGCTGAAGAGACCCAGTACTTC. As protein: CASSQWGTGAEETQYF. The chain employs TRBV3-1 and TRBJ2-5, with 10 bases lining up with TRBD1. The germline V gene has CDR1 LGHDT and CDR2 YNNKEL (reference sequence). The CDR3 contains 16 residues. After removal of 2 bases from V and 3 bases from J, the junction contained 6 bases not matched to a gene.